This T cell receptor beta chain was found in a study of blood T cell repertoires in COVID-19. Clinical histories supplied by participants themselves formed the basis of cohort assignment. Methods used by the authors: The assay estimated nucleated cells by amplifying reference gene primers. The repertoire was sequenced with immunoSEQ multiplex PCR; TCRdb's copy has only in-frame clones and lacks some. The V and J calls and clone size were taken over from that table, and D and trimming were inferred from the DNA. The sample has approximately 470,000 clones; about 90% are singletons. Looked up from germline, CDR1 is SEHNR and CDR2 is FQNEAQ (reference sequence). The CDR3 spans 13 residues. Trimming took 4 bases from V and 1 from J, leaving 7 bases between them. In the case of this clone: The same CDR3 is also encoded by other DNA sequences in this sample.

The chain combines TRBV7-9 with TRBJ1-1; the D gene is possibly TRBD1 (6 bases). Sequenced input: PBMCs or T cells enriched from blood (not recorded which). The source is a woman aged 18-29 years who had recovered from COVID-19. The CDR3 loop reads CASSSTGNTEAFF. CDR3 nucleotides: TGTGCCAGCAGCTCGACAGGGAACACTGAAGCTTTCTTT.